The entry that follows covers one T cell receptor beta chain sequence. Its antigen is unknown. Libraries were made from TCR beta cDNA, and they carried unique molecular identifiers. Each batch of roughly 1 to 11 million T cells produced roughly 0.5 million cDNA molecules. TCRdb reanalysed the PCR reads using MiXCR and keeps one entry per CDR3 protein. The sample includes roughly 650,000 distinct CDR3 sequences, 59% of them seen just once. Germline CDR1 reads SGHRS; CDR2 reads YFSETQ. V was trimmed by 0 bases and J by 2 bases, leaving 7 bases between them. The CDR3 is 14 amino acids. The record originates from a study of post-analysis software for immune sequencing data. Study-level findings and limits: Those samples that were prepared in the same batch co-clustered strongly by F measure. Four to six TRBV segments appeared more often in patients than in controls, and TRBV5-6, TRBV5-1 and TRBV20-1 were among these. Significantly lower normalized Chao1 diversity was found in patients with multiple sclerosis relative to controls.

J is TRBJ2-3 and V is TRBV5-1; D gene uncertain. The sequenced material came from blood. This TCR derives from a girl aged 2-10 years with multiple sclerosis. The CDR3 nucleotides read TGCGCCAGCAGCTTGGATCTGCTCACAGATACGCAGTATTTT. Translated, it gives CASSLDLLTDTQYF.